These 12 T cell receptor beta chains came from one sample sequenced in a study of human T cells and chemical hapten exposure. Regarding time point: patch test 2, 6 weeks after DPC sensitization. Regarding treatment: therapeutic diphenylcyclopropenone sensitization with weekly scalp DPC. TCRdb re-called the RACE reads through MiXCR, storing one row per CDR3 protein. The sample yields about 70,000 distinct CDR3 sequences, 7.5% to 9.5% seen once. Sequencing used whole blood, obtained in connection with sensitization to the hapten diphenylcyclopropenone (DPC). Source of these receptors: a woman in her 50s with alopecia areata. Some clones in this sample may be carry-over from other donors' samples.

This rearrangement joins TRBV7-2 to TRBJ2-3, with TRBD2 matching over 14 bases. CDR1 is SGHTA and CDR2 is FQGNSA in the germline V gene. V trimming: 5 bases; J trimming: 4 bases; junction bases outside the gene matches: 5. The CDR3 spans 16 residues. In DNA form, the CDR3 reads TGTGCCAGCAGCCCGAGACTAGCGGGGGGGCCAGATACGCAGTATTTT. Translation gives CASSPRLAGGPDTQYF.

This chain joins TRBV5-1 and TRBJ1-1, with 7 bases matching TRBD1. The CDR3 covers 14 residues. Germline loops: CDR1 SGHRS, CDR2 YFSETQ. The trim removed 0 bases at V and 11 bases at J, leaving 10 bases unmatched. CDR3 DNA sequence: TGCGCCAGCAGCTTGGCCAAGGGGGCCCGCGAGGCTTTCTTT. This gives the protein CASSLAKGAREAFF.

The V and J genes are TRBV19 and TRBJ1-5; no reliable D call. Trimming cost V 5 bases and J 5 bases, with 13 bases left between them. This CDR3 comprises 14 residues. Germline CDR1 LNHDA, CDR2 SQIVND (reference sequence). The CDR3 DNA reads TGTGCCAGTAGTCAATCGGGCCTAGATCAGCCCCAGCATTTT. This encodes CASSQSGLDQPQHF.

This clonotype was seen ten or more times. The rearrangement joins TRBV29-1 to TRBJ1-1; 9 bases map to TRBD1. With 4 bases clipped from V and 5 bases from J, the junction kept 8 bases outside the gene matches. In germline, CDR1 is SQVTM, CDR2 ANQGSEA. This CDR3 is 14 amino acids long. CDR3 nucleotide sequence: TGCAGCGTTGCCGGGACAGGGCAATGGACTGAAGCTTTCTTT. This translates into CSVAGTGQWTEAFF.

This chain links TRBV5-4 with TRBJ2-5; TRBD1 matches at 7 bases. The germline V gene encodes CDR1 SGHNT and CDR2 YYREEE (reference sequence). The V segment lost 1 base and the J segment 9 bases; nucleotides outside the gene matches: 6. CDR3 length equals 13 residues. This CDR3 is CASSLTGVRAQYF. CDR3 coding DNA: TGTGCCAGCAGCTTGACAGGGGTTCGCGCCCAGTACTTC.

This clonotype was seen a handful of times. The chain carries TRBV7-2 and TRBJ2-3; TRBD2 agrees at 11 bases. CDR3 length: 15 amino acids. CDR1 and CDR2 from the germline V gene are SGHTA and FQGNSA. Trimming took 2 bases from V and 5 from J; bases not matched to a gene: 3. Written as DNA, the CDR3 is TGTGCCAGCAGCTTAACTAGCGGGGGAGGAGATACGCAGTATTTT. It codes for CASSLTSGGGDTQYF.

Written as DNA, the CDR3 is TGTGCCAGCAGCCCGCCGACCGGAGCTAACTATGGCTACACCTTC. Protein: CASSPPTGANYGYTF. The rearrangement joins TRBV13 to TRBJ1-2, with D unclear. Germline V gene sequence: CDR1 PRHDT, CDR2 FYEKMQ (reference sequence). V lost 5 bases to trimming and J lost 0 bases, with 13 bases between them. This CDR3 is built from 15 residues.

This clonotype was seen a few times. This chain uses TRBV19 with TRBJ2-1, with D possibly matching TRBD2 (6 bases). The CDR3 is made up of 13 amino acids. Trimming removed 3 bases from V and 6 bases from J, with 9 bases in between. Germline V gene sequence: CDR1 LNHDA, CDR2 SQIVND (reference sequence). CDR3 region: CASSMLGGNEQFF. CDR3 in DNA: TGTGCCAGTAGTATGTTGGGAGGCAATGAGCAGTTCTTC.

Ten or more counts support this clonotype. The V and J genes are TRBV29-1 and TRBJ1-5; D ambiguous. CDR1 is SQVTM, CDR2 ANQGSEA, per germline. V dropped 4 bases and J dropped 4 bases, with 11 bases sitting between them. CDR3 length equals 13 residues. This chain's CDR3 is CSVAKGGNQPQHF. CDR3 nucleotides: TGCAGCGTTGCCAAGGGAGGTAATCAGCCCCAGCATTTT.

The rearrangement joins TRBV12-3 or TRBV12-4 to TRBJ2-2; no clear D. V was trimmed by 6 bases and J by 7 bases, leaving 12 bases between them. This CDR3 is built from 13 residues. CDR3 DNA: TGTGCCAGCAGCCTAGACCGTTTCGGGGAGCTGTTTTTT. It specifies CASSLDRFGELFF.

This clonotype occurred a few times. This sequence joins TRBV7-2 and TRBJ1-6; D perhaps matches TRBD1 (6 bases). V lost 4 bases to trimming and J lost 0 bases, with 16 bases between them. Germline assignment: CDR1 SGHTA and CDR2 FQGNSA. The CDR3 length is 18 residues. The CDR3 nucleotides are TGTGCCAGCAGCTCCAACCCAGGGACACCCTCCTATAATTCACCCCTCCACTTT. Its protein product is CASSSNPGTPSYNSPLHF.

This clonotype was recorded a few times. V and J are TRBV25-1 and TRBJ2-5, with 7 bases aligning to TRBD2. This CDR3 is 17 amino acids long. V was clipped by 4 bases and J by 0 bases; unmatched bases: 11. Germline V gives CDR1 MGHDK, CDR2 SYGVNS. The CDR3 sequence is CASSGHPVTSDQETQYF. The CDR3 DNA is TGTGCCAGCAGTGGACATCCGGTTACTAGCGACCAAGAGACCCAGTACTTC.